The 29 T cell receptor beta chains in this list originate from one sample, sequenced in a study of beta chain features in type 1 diabetes. Antigens for these TCRs are unknown. The study's findings and limits: Type 1 diabetes patients had TCRB CDR3s that were shorter (moderately but significantly so) in all four CD4+ subsets.

Expressed TCRB transcripts were sequenced because the isolated RNA had all been reverse transcribed beforehand. Assay used: immunoSEQ multiplex PCR; TCRdb lists only in-frame clones, some missing. The sample shows hundreds of thousands of clones, around an eighth of them seen only once. What was sequenced was naive CD4+ T cells from blood. These receptors came from a man aged 18 to 30 with type 1 diabetes.

This clone was found a few times. V gene TRBV7-8 combines with J gene TRBJ2-7; weak D call: TRBD1 (6 bases). V dropped 1 base and J dropped 9 bases, with 16 bases sitting between them. Per germline, CDR1 SGHVS and CDR2 FQNEAQ. CDR3 size: 14 residues. The CDR3 coding sequence is TGTGCCAGCAGCTTAGGCGCAGGGACACAATGGCAGTACTTC. Encoded protein: CASSLGAGTQWQYF.

This chain connects TRBV7-3 to TRBJ1-1; D might be TRBD1 (5 bases). V gave up 1 base and J gave up 3 bases, with 18 bases separating them. The CDR3 is made up of 17 amino acids. CDR1 is SGHTA and CDR2 is FQGTGA in the germline V gene. CDR3 DNA sequence: TGTGCCAGCAGCTTAAAGCCCCGGGACCCTTTACACACTGAAGCTTTCTTT. Amino acids: CASSLKPRDPLHTEAFF. The full variable domain, with the rest looked up from reference TRBV7-3 and TRBJ1-1, is GAGVSQTPSNKVTEKGKYVELRCDPISGHTALYWYRQSLGQGPEFLIYFQGTGAADDSGLPNDRFFAVRPEGSVSTLKIQRTERGDSAVYLCASSLKPRDPLHTEAFFGQGTRLTVV.

This chain joins TRBV7-2 and TRBJ2-3; no firm D call. Germline V gene sequence: CDR1 SGHTA, CDR2 FQGNSA. The CDR3 is 13 amino acids. The V end was cut by 5 bases, the J end by 1 base, with 7 bases between. CDR3 residues: CASSLWGTDTQYF. As DNA, the CDR3 is TGTGCCAGCAGCCTTTGGGGCACAGATACGCAGTATTTT. The variable domain in full, completed from reference TRBV7-2 and TRBJ2-3, reads GAGVSQSPSNKVTEKGKDVELRCDPISGHTALYWYRQSLGQGLEFLIYFQGNSAPDKSGLPSDRFSAERTGGSVSTLTIQRTQQEDSAVYLCASSLWGTDTQYFGPGTRLTVL.

A few counts support this clone. The chain links TRBV7-9 to TRBJ2-1; D unresolved. From germline, CDR1 is SEHNR and CDR2 FQNEAQ (reference sequence). The V end lost 1 base, the J end lost 6 bases, and 10 bases lay between the germline ends. The CDR3 has 14 amino acids. This CDR3 reads CASSLDPTRNEQFF. CDR3 nucleotides: TGTGCCAGCAGCTTAGACCCCACCCGCAATGAGCAGTTCTTC.

This chain links TRBV2 with TRBJ2-7; D might be TRBD1 or TRBD2, each matching 6 bases. This CDR3 region has 15 residues. The germline V gene encodes CDR1 SNHLY and CDR2 FYNNEI. The V end was cut by 3 bases, the J end by 6 bases, with 18 bases between. In DNA form, the CDR3 reads TGTGCCAGCAGTGAGGAGGCAGGGGAGGTTACCGAGCAGTACTTC. Translated, it gives CASSEEAGEVTEQYF.

This clone was picked up a small number of times. The CDR3 region is CASSLRDGSFYGYTF. The CDR3 nucleotides are TGTGCCAGCAGCTTAAGGGACGGCAGCTTCTATGGCTACACCTTC. The V call is TRBV7-3, the J call TRBJ1-2; the D gene is possibly TRBD1 (5 bases). The CDR3 is 15 amino acids. Germline-derived CDR1 and CDR2 are SGHTA and FQGTGA. Trimming removed 1 base at V and 4 bases at J, with 13 bases between.

This chain uses TRBV25-1 with TRBJ2-5, with D possibly TRBD1 on 6 matching bases. The CDR3 covers 14 residues. Looked up from germline, CDR1 is MGHDK and CDR2 is SYGVNS. The V end lost 2 bases, the J end lost 2 bases, and 9 bases lay between the germline ends. The CDR3 region has the DNA TGTGCCAGCAGTGAAGGGGGCACTCAAGAGACCCAGTACTTC. This gives the protein CASSEGGTQETQYF.

The chain has TRBV6-5 and TRBJ1-2; TRBD1 might be the D (6 bases). Trimming took off 3 bases at V and 8 bases at J, with 13 bases between the two ends. Germline loops: CDR1 MNHEY, CDR2 SVGAGI. This CDR3 is 13 amino acids long. As DNA, the CDR3 is TGTGCCAGCAGTTATTACAGGGAAGCCGGCTACACCTTC. Translating it yields CASSYYREAGYTF.

The V call is TRBV4-1, the J call TRBJ1-3; 9 bases line up with TRBD1. There are 16 residues in the CDR3. V was pared by 3 bases and J by 0 bases, with 3 bases of the junction left unmatched. Germline loops: CDR1 MGHRA, CDR2 YSYEKL. CDR3 coding DNA: TGCGCCAGCAGCCAGGGACAGGGCCCCTCTGGAAACACCATATATTTT. Amino acid sequence: CASSQGQGPSGNTIYF.

This clone has just a few counts. The V call is TRBV4-3, the J call TRBJ2-3; D tentatively fits TRBD1 or TRBD2 (5 bases each). The CDR3 extends over 13 amino acids. Germline-derived CDR1 and CDR2 are LGHNA and YSLEER. V was cut by 2 bases and J by 9 bases, with 12 bases left in between. The CDR3 DNA sequence: TGCGCCAGCAGCCAAAGGGATAGGGACACGCAGTATTTT. Its translation: CASSQRDRDTQYF.

This clone has a handful of counts. The V and J genes are TRBV5-6 and TRBJ2-7, with D unclear. This CDR3 contains 14 residues. Per the germline V gene, CDR1 is SGHDT and CDR2 is YYEEEE. With 7 bases removed from V and 4 bases from J, the gap between germline ends came to 18 bases. CDR3 protein: CASAAPGPIYEQYF. CDR3 bases: TGTGCCAGCGCGGCTCCAGGACCCATTTACGAGCAGTACTTC.

This chain links TRBV29-1 with TRBJ2-5, with no clear D. The CDR3 spans 11 residues. V lost 6 bases, J lost 5 bases, and 10 bases lay in between. Germline V lookup: CDR1 SQVTM, CDR2 ANQGSEA. The CDR3 region is CSVAIRETQYF. CDR3 sequence (DNA): TGCAGCGTGGCAATTCGGGAGACCCAGTACTTC.

This rearrangement joins TRBV30 to TRBJ2-5; D gene ambiguous. Germline CDR1 is GTSNPN and CDR2 is SVGIG (reference sequence). V was cut by 1 base and J by 3 bases, with 9 bases left in between. The CDR3 has 13 residues. CDR3 DNA sequence: TGTGCCTGGAGTGCCCTGGTAAAAGAGACCCAGTACTTC. Its translation: CAWSALVKETQYF.

The CDR3 DNA follows: TGTGCCAGCAGTGGATGGGCGAGCGGAATAGCCAAAAACATTCAGTACTTC. It is translated as CASSGWASGIAKNIQYF. This chain joins TRBV6-1 and TRBJ2-4; tentative D call: TRBD2 (5 bases). This CDR3 region has 17 residues. Trimming removed 4 bases from V and 0 bases from J, with 16 bases in between. Germline CDR1 reads MNHNS; CDR2 reads SASEGT.

The V gene is TRBV7-9, the J gene TRBJ1-2; D may be TRBD1 (5 bases). Germline-derived CDR1 and CDR2 are SEHNR and FQNEAQ (reference sequence). The V and J ends lost 1 base and 9 bases respectively, with 12 bases between them. The CDR3 spans 13 residues. The CDR3 DNA is TGTGCCAGCAGCTTAGTCCAGGGCGTCCGCTACACCTTC. This translates into CASSLVQGVRYTF.

V gene TRBV4-1 combines with J gene TRBJ2-7; D is ambiguous. V was cut by 2 bases and J by 0 bases, with 20 bases left in between. This CDR3 has 18 amino acids. Germline CDR1 reads MGHRA; CDR2 reads YSYEKL. This CDR3 reads CASSQLQDLFTLSYEQYF. In DNA form, the CDR3 reads TGCGCCAGCAGCCAACTTCAGGATCTATTTACACTCTCCTACGAGCAGTACTTC.

The V call is TRBV6-8, the J call TRBJ2-2, with TRBD1 matching 7 bases. The CDR3 loop spans 15 amino acids. CDR1 and CDR2 (germline): MNHGY, SAAAGT. With 0 bases clipped from V and 9 bases from J, the junction kept 7 bases outside the gene matches. The DNA for the CDR3 is TGTGCCAGCAGTTACTCGAACAGGGGACGAAGGGAGCTGTTTTTT. Residues: CASSYSNRGRRELFF.

This clone has only a few counts. The chain couples TRBV4-1 to TRBJ2-3; D unresolved. There are 15 residues in the CDR3. V was clipped by 3 bases and J by 0 bases, with 10 bases between them. Germline-derived CDR1 and CDR2 are MGHRA and YSYEKL. The CDR3 nucleotides read TGCGCCAGCAGCCAGGGCAGCGCTAGCACAGATACGCAGTATTTT. The encoded protein is CASSQGSASTDTQYF.

This clone was seen a few times. V is TRBV29-1 and J is TRBJ2-5; D tentatively fits TRBD1 or TRBD2 (6 bases each). Germline lookup yields CDR1 SQVTM and CDR2 ANQGSEA. The CDR3 consists of 12 residues. V lost 3 bases, J lost 4 bases, and 9 bases lay in between. The CDR3 spells CSVEGGPETQYF. The DNA of the CDR3 is TGCAGCGTTGAGGGGGGCCCAGAGACCCAGTACTTC. The entire variable domain, with the rest obtained from reference TRBV29-1 and TRBJ2-5, is as follows: SAVISQKPSRDICQRGTSLTIQCQVDSQVTMMFWYRQQPGQSLTLIATANQGSEATYESGFVIDKFPISRPNLTFSTLTVSNMSPEDSSIYLCSVEGGPETQYFGPGTRLLVL.

CDR3 coding DNA: TGTGCCCGTCGGACAGCCGACACTGAAGCTTTCTTT. It encodes CARRTADTEAFF. J is TRBJ1-1 and V is TRBV30; possibly TRBD1 for D (6 bases). The CDR3 runs 12 residues. CDR1 and CDR2 (germline): GTSNPN, SVGIG (reference sequence). With 8 bases removed from V and 3 bases from J, the gap between germline ends came to 13 bases.

As to this clone: Additional DNA sequences in this sample encode the identical CDR3. The chain links TRBV7-2 to TRBJ2-5; D is undetermined. The CDR3 spans 13 residues. V lost 4 bases, J lost 0 bases, and 6 bases lay in between. CDR1 and CDR2 from the germline V gene are SGHTA and FQGNSA. The CDR3 loop reads CASSSMYQETQYF. The CDR3 coding sequence is TGTGCCAGCAGCTCAATGTACCAAGAGACCCAGTACTTC. Combining the CDR3 with reference TRBV7-2 and TRBJ2-5 gives the whole variable domain GAGVSQSPSNKVTEKGKDVELRCDPISGHTALYWYRQSLGQGLEFLIYFQGNSAPDKSGLPSDRFSAERTGGSVSTLTIQRTQQEDSAVYLCASSSMYQETQYFGPGTRLLVL.

This clone was seen only a few times. The chain has TRBV7-3 and TRBJ2-1; D perhaps matches TRBD2 (5 bases). The CDR3 is 14 residues long. V lost 1 base and J lost 10, with 14 bases in between. CDR1 and CDR2 (germline): SGHTA, FQGTGA. CDR3 region: CASSLIPVGNEQFF. The DNA of the CDR3 is TGTGCCAGCAGCTTAATTCCGGTCGGGAACGAGCAGTTCTTC.

This clone was picked up a small number of times. The rearrangement links TRBV30 to TRBJ2-1; D may correspond to TRBD1 or TRBD2 (5 bases each). Germline V gene lookup returns CDR1 GTSNPN and CDR2 SVGIG (reference sequence). This CDR3 is 15 amino acids long. Trimming cost V 7 bases and J 0 bases, with 16 bases left between them. The CDR3 loop is CASTRGHSSYNEQFF. CDR3 nucleotides: TGTGCCTCAACTAGGGGTCACAGCTCCTACAATGAGCAGTTCTTC.

V is TRBV5-1 and J is TRBJ2-3; D might be TRBD1 (5 bases). Germline-derived CDR1 and CDR2 are SGHRS and YFSETQ. V was trimmed by 2 bases and J by 7 bases, leaving 11 bases between them. This CDR3 is built from 13 residues. The CDR3 sequence: CASSLGHKNTQYF. The CDR3 DNA is TGCGCCAGCAGCTTAGGACACAAGAATACGCAGTATTTT.

This clone was seen a handful of times. V usage is TRBV30 and J usage is TRBJ2-3, with TRBD2 matching over 13 bases. The germline V gene has CDR1 GTSNPN and CDR2 SVGIG (reference sequence). The CDR3 has 15 amino acids. J lost 8 bases, V lost 7 bases, and 12 bases had no gene match. CDR3 nucleotides: TGTGCCTTCCGGACTAGCGGGAGTGTTCAGGGTACGCAGTATTTT. Amino acid sequence: CAFRTSGSVQGTQYF.

The CDR3 spells CACGLAGGRSYEQYF. The CDR3 nucleotides read TGTGCCTGTGGACTAGCGGGGGGCCGTTCCTACGAGCAGTACTTC. The chain couples TRBV30 to TRBJ2-7; 14 bases are a match to TRBD2. CDR1 is GTSNPN and CDR2 is SVGIG in the germline V gene (reference sequence). Trimming cost V 6 bases and J 1 base; bases outside gene matches: 5. There are 15 residues in the CDR3.

There are a few counts of this clone. The chain has TRBV7-3 and TRBJ1-6, with 7 bases fitting TRBD1. This CDR3 has 15 residues. The germline CDR1 and CDR2 sequences are SGHTA and FQGTGA. V lost 5 bases and J lost 8; bases outside the gene matches: 9. CDR3 region: CASSLLRGSHSPLHF. The CDR3 bases are TGTGCCAGCAGCCTCCTCAGGGGGAGTCATTCACCCCTCCACTTT.

This clone appeared a single time. This chain joins TRBV29-1 and TRBJ2-1; unclear D gene. Germline V CDR1 and CDR2: SQVTM, ANQGSEA. V lost 3 bases to trimming and J lost 1 base, with 13 bases between them. CDR3 length: 15 residues. As DNA, the CDR3 is TGCAGCGTTGATACATTCTCCACGTCCTACAATGAGCAGTTCTTC. Translated: CSVDTFSTSYNEQFF.

CDR3 residues: CSVGPGGVEFF. Written as DNA, the CDR3 is TGCAGCGTGGGCCCGGGGGGAGTGGAGTTCTTC. The chain recombines TRBV29-1 with TRBJ2-1; the match to TRBD2 covers 7 bases. The germline V gene encodes CDR1 SQVTM and CDR2 ANQGSEA. The V and J ends lost 6 bases and 14 bases, in that order; junction bases with no gene match: 10. The CDR3 sequence is 11 residues long.